Following are 6 T cell receptor beta chains from one sample sequenced in a study of blood T cell repertoires in COVID-19. Measured with immunoSEQ multiplex PCR; TCRdb has only the in-frame clones, and not every one. The profile covers tens of thousands of clones, with approximately 86% appearing a single time and 22% taken by the ten largest. Sequenced sample: peripheral blood. All receptors come from a woman older than 75 in a cohort sampled during active or convalescent COVID-19.

V gene TRBV19 combines with J gene TRBJ1-1; D is unclear. Germline V gene lookup returns CDR1 LNHDA and CDR2 SQIVND (reference sequence). The V end was cut by 0 bases, the J end by 4 bases, with 9 bases between. The CDR3 loop spans 14 amino acids. The DNA of the CDR3 is TGTGCCAGTAGTATAGAAGCGGGTAGCACTGAAGCTTTCTTT. It codes for CASSIEAGSTEAFF. Variable domain in full (rest from reference TRBV19 and TRBJ1-1): DGGITQSPKYLFRKEGQNVTLSCEQNLNHDAMYWYRQDPGQGLRLIYYSQIVNDFQKGDIAEGYSVSREKKESFPLTVTSAQKNPTAFYLCASSIEAGSTEAFFGQGTRLTVV.

The genes are TRBV19 and TRBJ2-1; D is unclear. This CDR3 spans 13 amino acids. The germline V and J ends were trimmed by 7 bases and 3 bases, with 10 bases remaining between them. Germline-derived CDR1 and CDR2 are LNHDA and SQIVND (reference sequence). This CDR3 is CASKKGVYNEQFF. CDR3 sequence (DNA): TGTGCCAGTAAAAAAGGAGTCTACAATGAGCAGTTCTTC.

The V and J genes are TRBV3-1 (or the pseudogene TRBV3-2) and TRBJ2-7; unclear D gene. The V gene lost 0 bases and the J gene lost 5 bases, with 11 bases spanning the gap. This CDR3 has 14 amino acids. CDR1 is LGHDT, CDR2 YNNKEL, per germline (reference sequence). The CDR3 DNA is TGTGCCAGCAGCCAAGATGGGTTAGCCCACGAGCAGTACTTC. Protein sequence: CASSQDGLAHEQYF.

This sequence joins TRBV5-1 and TRBJ2-3; the match to TRBD2 covers 8 bases. CDR1 and CDR2 from the germline V gene are SGHRS and YFSETQ. V shed 0 bases, J shed 5 bases, and the junction held 11 bases outside the gene matches. The CDR3 consists of 17 residues. This chain's CDR3 is CASSLEWLREAGDTQYF. The CDR3, as DNA: TGCGCCAGCAGCTTGGAGTGGCTGCGGGAGGCTGGAGATACGCAGTATTTT.

The rearrangement uses TRBV21-1 and TRBJ1-1; no DNA check was done on the table's D call, TRBD1. TRBV21-1 is reported as a pseudogene. The CDR3 sequence is 14 residues long. In DNA form, the CDR3 reads TGTGCCAGCGGCCTATGGGCGTCGTACGCTGAAGCTTTCTTT. This gives the protein CASGLWASYAEAFF.

The gene calls are TRBV7-8 and TRBJ2-7, with D uncertain. The CDR3 spans 15 residues. V lost 7 bases and J lost 1, with 17 bases in between. Germline-derived CDR1 and CDR2 are SGHVS and FQNEAQ. For the CDR3, the DNA is TGTGCCAGCACAGTTGGGTCCGGGTCATCCTACGAGCAGTACTTC. It encodes CASTVGSGSSYEQYF.